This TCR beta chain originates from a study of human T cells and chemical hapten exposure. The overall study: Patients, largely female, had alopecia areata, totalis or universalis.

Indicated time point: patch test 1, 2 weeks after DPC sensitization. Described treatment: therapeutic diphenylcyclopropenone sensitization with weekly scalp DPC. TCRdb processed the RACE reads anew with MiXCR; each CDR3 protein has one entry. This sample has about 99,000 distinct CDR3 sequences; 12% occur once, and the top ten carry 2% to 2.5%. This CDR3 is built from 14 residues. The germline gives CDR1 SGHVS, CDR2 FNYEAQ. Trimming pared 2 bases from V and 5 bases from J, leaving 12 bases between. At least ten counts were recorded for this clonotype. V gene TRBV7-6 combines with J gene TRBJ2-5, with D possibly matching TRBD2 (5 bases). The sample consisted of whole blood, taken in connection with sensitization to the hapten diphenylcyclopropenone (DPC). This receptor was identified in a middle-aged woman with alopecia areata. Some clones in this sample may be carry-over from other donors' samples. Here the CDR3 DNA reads TGTGCCAGCAGCTTACTCACTAGGAGCGAGACCCAGTACTTC. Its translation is CASSLLTRSETQYF.